The 13 T cell receptor beta chains reported below all come from one sample, sequenced in a study of T cell changes during pregnancy in multiple sclerosis. Sequenced by immunoSEQ multiplex PCR; TCRdb stores in-frame clones only, minus some. The profile shows 70,000 or so clones, roughly 91% of them singletons. The sample was CD4+ T cells from peripheral blood mononuclear cells, taken after pregnancy. The origin of the receptors is a female donor with multiple sclerosis, enrolled in a pregnancy study.

This clone was seen at least ten times. The chain links TRBV28 to TRBJ2-3; D is perhaps TRBD1 (5 bases). CDR1 and CDR2 from the germline V gene are MDHEN and SYDVKM. The ends were cut back, 5 bases at V and 0 bases at J, with 18 bases in the middle. The CDR3 is 17 residues long. CDR3 nucleotide sequence: TGTGCCAGCAGTACAGGTTATAGTGTTTCTAGCACAGATACGCAGTATTTT. Amino acid sequence: CASSTGYSVSSTDTQYF.

The chain is built from TRBV7-2 and TRBJ1-1; D not certain. Germline values: CDR1 SGHTA, CDR2 FQGNSA. The CDR3 covers 14 residues. V dropped 2 bases and J dropped 1 base, with 8 bases sitting between them. CDR3 in amino acids: CASSLLGRNTEAFF. The DNA of the CDR3 is TGTGCCAGCAGCTTATTGGGCAGGAACACTGAAGCTTTCTTT.

This chain connects TRBV19 to TRBJ2-2; a possible D gene is TRBD1 (5 bases). Germline V gene lookup returns CDR1 LNHDA and CDR2 SQIVND (reference sequence). V lost 2 bases to trimming and J lost 5 bases, with 12 bases between them. This CDR3 comprises 15 residues. The CDR3 is CASSIQGQWTGELFF. The CDR3 region has the DNA TGTGCCAGTAGTATACAGGGTCAGTGGACCGGGGAGCTGTTTTTT.

This chain connects TRBV11-2 to TRBJ2-7, with a possible D match to TRBD2 (5 bases). The CDR3 covers 14 residues. Germline V gene lookup returns CDR1 SGHAT and CDR2 FQNNGV. Deletions cut 1 base from V and 2 bases from J, with 9 bases between. CDR3 residues: CASSLVAGAYEQYF. CDR3 sequence (DNA): TGTGCCAGCAGCTTAGTGGCCGGGGCCTACGAGCAGTACTTC.

This rearrangement joins TRBV7-2 to TRBJ1-1; TRBD1 might be the D (5 bases). The CDR3 is 14 amino acids. CDR1 is SGHTA, CDR2 FQGNSA, per germline. The ends were cut back, 2 bases at V and 5 bases at J, with 12 bases in the middle. The CDR3 DNA follows: TGTGCCAGCAGCTTACAGGGCCGGGTAACTGAAGCTTTCTTT. Its translation is CASSLQGRVTEAFF.

In its sample, this clone was seen once. The chain links TRBV18 to TRBJ2-1; 9 bases fit TRBD2. J gave up 1 base and V 0 bases, and 7 bases lay outside the gene matches. Germline V gives CDR1 KGHSH, CDR2 LQKENI. The CDR3 totals 18 residues. The DNA for the CDR3 is TGTGCCAGCTCACCACCGGGGCTAGCGGGAAAGTCCTACAATGAGCAGTTCTTC. Translated, it gives CASSPPGLAGKSYNEQFF.

The chain carries TRBV7-8 and TRBJ1-1; TRBD1 is a possible D gene (5 bases). Germline CDR1 reads SGHVS; CDR2 reads FQNEAQ. The length of the CDR3 is 14 residues. V was trimmed by 3 bases and J by 5 bases, leaving 13 bases between them. The CDR3 sequence is CASSLTDTATEAFF. The CDR3 DNA follows: TGTGCCAGCAGCTTGACAGATACAGCTACTGAAGCTTTCTTT.

The genes are TRBV5-1 and TRBJ1-1; no definite D call. The germline V gene encodes CDR1 SGHRS and CDR2 YFSETQ. V was cut by 0 bases and J by 5 bases, with 14 bases left in between. The CDR3 loop spans 15 amino acids. CDR3 bases: TGCGCCAGCAGCTTGGATGACTCCTCGGGTACTGAAGCTTTCTTT. Residues: CASSLDDSSGTEAFF.

V usage is TRBV5-1 and J usage is TRBJ1-6; maybe TRBD1 (6 bases). V dropped 7 bases and J dropped 6 bases, with 11 bases sitting between them. Germline assignment: CDR1 SGHRS and CDR2 YFSETQ. There are 13 residues in the CDR3. CDR3 sequence: CASSPQGNSPLHF. The CDR3 bases are TGCGCCAGCTCTCCACAGGGTAATTCACCCCTCCACTTT.

The rearrangement uses TRBV7-2 and TRBJ2-7, with TRBD2 matching over 8 bases. Per the germline V gene, CDR1 is SGHTA and CDR2 is FQGNSA. V trimming: 2 bases; J trimming: 3 bases; junction bases outside the gene matches: 3. This CDR3 spans 14 amino acids. CDR3 region: CASSLQRGNYEQYF. The CDR3 DNA is TGTGCCAGCAGCTTACAGCGGGGGAACTACGAGCAGTACTTC. Supplemented by reference TRBV7-2 and TRBJ2-7, the full variable domain reads GAGVSQSPSNKVTEKGKDVELRCDPISGHTALYWYRQSLGQGLEFLIYFQGNSAPDKSGLPSDRFSAERTGGSVSTLTIQRTQQEDSAVYLCASSLQRGNYEQYFGPGTRLTVT.

The rearrangement joins TRBV5-1 to TRBJ2-5, with D possibly being TRBD1 (5 bases). The V end was cut by 4 bases, the J end by 2 bases, with 18 bases between. Looked up from germline, CDR1 is SGHRS and CDR2 is YFSETQ. This CDR3 spans 16 amino acids. The CDR3 loop is CASSLGQGGPQETQYF. The CDR3 DNA follows: TGCGCCAGCAGCCTTGGGCAGGGCGGACCTCAAGAGACCCAGTACTTC.

The CDR3 spells CASSLFFSGANVLTF. The CDR3 bases are TGTGCCAGCAGCTTGTTCTTCTCTGGGGCCAACGTCCTGACTTTC. J is TRBJ2-6 and V is TRBV5-6; D unresolved. V lost 1 base, J lost 0 bases, and 5 bases lay in between. CDR3 length: 15 amino acids. Germline V CDR1 and CDR2: SGHDT, YYEEEE. The variable domain in full, with the rest retrieved from reference TRBV5-6 and TRBJ2-6, is DAGVTQSPTHLIKTRGQQVTLRCSPKSGHDTVSWYQQALGQGPQFIFQYYEEEERQRGNFPDRFSGHQFPNYSSELNVNALLLGDSALYLCASSLFFSGANVLTFGAGSRLTVL.

The CDR3 sequence: CASSSQGTSGANVLTF. In nucleotides, the CDR3 is TGCGCCAGCAGCTCACAGGGCACCTCTGGGGCCAACGTCCTGACTTTC. The chain links TRBV5-1 to TRBJ2-6; maybe TRBD1 (6 bases). Deletions cut 3 bases from V and 0 bases from J, with 10 bases between. CDR3 size: 16 residues. Per germline, CDR1 SGHRS and CDR2 YFSETQ.